This TCR beta chain was sequenced for a study of identical twins. TCRdb reprocessed the 5' RACE reads with MiXCR, giving one entry per CDR3 protein. The table lists just under 550,000 distinct CDR3 sequences, roughly 15% of them singletons. The same data also went into a second study, on yellow fever vaccine responses in identical twins.

Sequenced input: CD4+ T cells sorted from blood. The origin of this receptor is a woman younger than 35 in good health.

The CDR3 spells CASRAATGLSTGELFF. In DNA, the CDR3 is TGTGCCAGCAGAGCCGCGACAGGGCTCAGCACCGGGGAGCTGTTTTTT. The J gene is TRBJ2-2, the V gene TRBV2; 7 nucleotides agree with TRBD1. CDR3 size: 16 residues. V was pared by 6 bases and J by 4 bases, with 11 bases of the junction left unmatched. Germline V gene sequence: CDR1 SNHLY, CDR2 FYNNEI. The full variable domain, rest sourced from reference TRBV2 and TRBJ2-2, is EPEVTQTPSHQVTQMGQEVILRCVPISNHLYFYWYRQILGQKVEFLVSFYNNEISEKSEIFDDQFSVERPDGSNFTLKIRSTKLEDSAMYFCASRAATGLSTGELFFGEGSRLTVL.